This TCR beta chain comes out of a study of T cell repertoires in cytomegalovirus infection. General study points: HLA-C-restricted TCR beta clonotypes specific for CMV led the ex vivo response.

One entry per CDR3 protein, called by TCRdb with MiXCR from the reads. Among 150,000 to 200,000 distinct CDR3 sequences listed, roughly 27% were seen once. With regard to this clonotype: Its antigen is still unknown.

The sequence came from a human donor in good health (CMV status not recorded). Some clones in this sample may be carry-over from other donors' samples. Sequencing was carried out using PBMCs.

The DNA of the CDR3 is TGCAGCGTTGATTCAGGGACGGGAAACACCATATATTTT. Translating it yields CSVDSGTGNTIYF. The genes are TRBV29-1 and TRBJ1-3, with D perhaps matching TRBD1 (5 bases). V dropped 3 bases and J dropped 4 bases, with 10 bases sitting between them. The CDR3 runs 13 residues. CDR1 is SQVTM and CDR2 is ANQGSEA in the germline V gene.